This entry lists 7 T cell receptor beta chains sequenced from one sample in a study of TIL therapy for anti-PD-1-resistant metastatic lung cancer. Documented time point: pre-treatment sample, taken before nivolumab and TIL therapy. Tumor tissue came from excised metastases, mostly pleural nodules or supraclavicular lymph nodes. This was the immunoSEQ v3 assay. The repertoire was sequenced with immunoSEQ multiplex PCR; TCRdb's copy has only in-frame clones and lacks some. The sample carries 25,000 to 30,000 clones, roughly 69% recorded once. This sample comprised tumor tissue, obtained at baseline. These receptors were obtained from a woman aged 30 to 85 with non-small cell lung cancer.

The rearrangement joins TRBV7-9 to TRBJ2-4; tentatively, D is TRBD1 (5 bases). Germline loops: CDR1 SEHNR, CDR2 FQNEAQ (reference sequence). This CDR3 is 16 amino acids long. V was clipped by 4 bases and J by 0 bases, with 13 bases between them. The CDR3 region is CASSSTGPVAKNIQYF. The CDR3 bases are TGTGCCAGCAGCTCAACAGGTCCCGTAGCCAAAAACATTCAGTACTTC.

This clone was detected a few times. The rearrangement links TRBV5-6 to TRBJ1-2, with 8 bases lining up with TRBD1. Germline trimming cut 4 bases from V and 8 bases from J; bases unmatched to any gene: 10. Germline values: CDR1 SGHDT, CDR2 YYEEEE. There are 14 residues in the CDR3. In DNA, the CDR3 is TGTGCCAGCAGCGAACGGGGACAGGTAGAAGGCTACACCTTC. Its translation is CASSERGQVEGYTF.

V is TRBV15 and J is TRBJ2-2, with D uncertain. The CDR3 has 13 residues. Germline V gene sequence: CDR1 LNHNV, CDR2 YYDKDF (reference sequence). The V gene lost 1 base and the J gene lost 6 bases, with 6 bases spanning the gap. CDR3 sequence: CATSRAPPGELFF. The DNA of the CDR3 is TGTGCCACCAGCAGAGCCCCCCCCGGGGAGCTGTTTTTT.

The chain recombines TRBV4-2 with TRBJ1-4; D possibly corresponds to TRBD1 (5 bases). From germline, CDR1 is LGHNA and CDR2 YNFKEQ. V lost 4 bases and J 8 bases, leaving 11 bases between the germline ends. The CDR3 loop spans 13 amino acids. The CDR3 protein is CASSRGDGEKLFF. The CDR3 nucleotides are TGTGCCAGCAGCCGAGGGGATGGCGAAAAACTGTTTTTT.

The chain uses TRBV30 and TRBJ2-3, with TRBD2 as a possible D gene (6 bases). Per the germline V gene, CDR1 is GTSNPN and CDR2 is SVGIG (reference sequence). V was cut by 0 bases and J by 1 base, with 11 bases left in between. The CDR3 consists of 15 residues. The DNA of the CDR3 is TGTGCCTGGAGTGTAATACAGCGGGGCACAGATACGCAGTATTTT. It yields the protein CAWSVIQRGTDTQYF.

The rearrangement joins TRBV7-2 to TRBJ2-1; D gene uncertain. The CDR3 spans 15 residues. Germline assignment: CDR1 SGHTA and CDR2 FQGNSA. V lost 1 base to trimming and J lost 1 base, with 8 bases between them. The CDR3 spells CASSLDWGSYNEQFF. The CDR3 nucleotides are TGTGCCAGCAGCTTAGATTGGGGTTCCTACAATGAGCAGTTCTTC.

This clone was detected only a few times. The chain joins TRBV7-9 to TRBJ1-2; no firm D call. Trimming removed 5 bases from V and 8 bases from J, with 15 bases in between. Germline assignment: CDR1 SEHNR and CDR2 FQNEAQ (reference sequence). CDR3 length: 13 residues. For the CDR3, the DNA is TGTGCCAGCAGCCAGGCGGGGATCGAGGGCTACACCTTC. Translation: CASSQAGIEGYTF.